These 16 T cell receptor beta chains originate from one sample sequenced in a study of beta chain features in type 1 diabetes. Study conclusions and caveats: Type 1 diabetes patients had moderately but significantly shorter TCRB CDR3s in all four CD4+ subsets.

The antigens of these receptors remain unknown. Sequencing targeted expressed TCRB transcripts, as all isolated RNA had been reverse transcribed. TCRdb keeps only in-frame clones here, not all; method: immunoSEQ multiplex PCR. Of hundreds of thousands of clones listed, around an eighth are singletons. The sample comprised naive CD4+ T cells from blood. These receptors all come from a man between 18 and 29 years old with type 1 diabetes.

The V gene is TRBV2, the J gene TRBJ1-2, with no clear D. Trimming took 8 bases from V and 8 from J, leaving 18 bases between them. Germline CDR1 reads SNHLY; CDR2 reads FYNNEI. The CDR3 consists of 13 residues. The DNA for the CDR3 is TGTGCCAGCGCGGAGGAAGGGCGTGGAGGCTACACCTTC. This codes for CASAEEGRGGYTF. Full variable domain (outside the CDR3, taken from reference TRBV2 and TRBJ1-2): EPEVTQTPSHQVTQMGQEVILRCVPISNHLYFYWYRQILGQKVEFLVSFYNNEISEKSEIFDDQFSVERPDGSNFTLKIRSTKLEDSAMYFCASAEEGRGGYTFGSGTRLTVV.

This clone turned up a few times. The CDR3 region has the DNA TGTGCCAGCAGTTTACGCTATCGGGGTGGAACCGGGGAGCTGTTTTTT. Protein: CASSLRYRGGTGELFF. This chain joins TRBV27 and TRBJ2-2; a possible D gene is TRBD2 (5 bases). V lost 2 bases and J 5 bases, leaving 15 bases between the germline ends. Germline V gene sequence: CDR1 MNHEY, CDR2 SMNVEV (reference sequence). The CDR3 extends over 16 amino acids.

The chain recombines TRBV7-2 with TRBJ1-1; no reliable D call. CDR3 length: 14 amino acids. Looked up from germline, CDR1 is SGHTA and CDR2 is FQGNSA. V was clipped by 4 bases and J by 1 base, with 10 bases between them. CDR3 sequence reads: CASSSLGPNTEAFF. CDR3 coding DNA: TGTGCCAGCAGCTCCCTCGGACCGAACACTGAAGCTTTCTTT.

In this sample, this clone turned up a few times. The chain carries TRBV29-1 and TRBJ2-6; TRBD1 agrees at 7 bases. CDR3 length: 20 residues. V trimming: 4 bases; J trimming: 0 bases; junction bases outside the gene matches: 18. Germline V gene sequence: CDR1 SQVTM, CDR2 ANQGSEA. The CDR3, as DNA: TGCAGCGTTGCCCCCTACCACACTAGGGACAGCCCCTCTGGGGCCAACGTCCTGACTTTC. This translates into CSVAPYHTRDSPSGANVLTF. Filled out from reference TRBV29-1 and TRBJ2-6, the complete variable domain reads SAVISQKPSRDICQRGTSLTIQCQVDSQVTMMFWYRQQPGQSLTLIATANQGSEATYESGFVIDKFPISRPNLTFSTLTVSNMSPEDSSIYLCSVAPYHTRDSPSGANVLTFGAGSRLTVL.

The CDR3 DNA follows: TGTGCCTGGAGTAGGGGGGACTCCACAGATACGCAGTATTTT. Its translation: CAWSRGDSTDTQYF. V is TRBV30 and J is TRBJ2-3; D possibly matches TRBD1 or TRBD2 (6 bases each). Germline loops: CDR1 GTSNPN, CDR2 SVGIG (reference sequence). There are 14 residues in the CDR3. Trimming shortened V by 2 bases and J by 2 bases, and 11 bases separated the two germline ends.

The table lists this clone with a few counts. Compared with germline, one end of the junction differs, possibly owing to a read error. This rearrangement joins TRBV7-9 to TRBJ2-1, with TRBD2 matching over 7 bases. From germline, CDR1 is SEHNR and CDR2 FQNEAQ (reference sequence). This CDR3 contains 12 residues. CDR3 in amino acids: CGRKTHHNEQFF. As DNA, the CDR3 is TGCGGGAGGAAGACGCACCACAATGAGCAGTTCTTC. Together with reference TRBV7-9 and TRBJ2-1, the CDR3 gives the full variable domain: DTGVSQNPRHKITKRGQNVTFRCDPISEHNRLYWYRQTLGQGPEFLTYFQNEAQLEKSRLLSDRFSAERPKGSFSTLEIQRTEQGDSAMYLCGRKTHHNEQFFGPGTRLTVL.

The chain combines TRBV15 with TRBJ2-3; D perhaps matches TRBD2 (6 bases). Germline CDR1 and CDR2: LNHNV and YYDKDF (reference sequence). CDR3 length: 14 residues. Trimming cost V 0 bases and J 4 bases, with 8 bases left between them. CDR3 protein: CATSREASADTQYF. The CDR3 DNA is TGTGCCACCAGCAGAGAGGCTAGCGCAGATACGCAGTATTTT. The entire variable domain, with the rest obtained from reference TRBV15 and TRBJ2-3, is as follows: DAMVIQNPRYQVTQFGKPVTLSCSQTLNHNVMYWYQQKSSQAPKLLFHYYDKDFNNEADTPDNFQSRRPNTSFCFLDIRSPGLGDTAMYLCATSREASADTQYFGPGTRLTVL.

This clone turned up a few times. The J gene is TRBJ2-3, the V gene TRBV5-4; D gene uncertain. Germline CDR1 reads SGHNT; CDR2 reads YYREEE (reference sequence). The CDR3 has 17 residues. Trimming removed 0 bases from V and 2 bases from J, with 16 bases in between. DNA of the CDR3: TGTGCCAGCAGCTTGGCGTCCGCAGCTCCAGTCACAGATACGCAGTATTTT. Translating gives CASSLASAAPVTDTQYF.

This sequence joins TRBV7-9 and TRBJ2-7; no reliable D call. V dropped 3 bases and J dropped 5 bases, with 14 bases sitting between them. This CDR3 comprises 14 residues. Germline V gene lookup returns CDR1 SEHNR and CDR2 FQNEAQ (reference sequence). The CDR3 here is CASSFTGSGNEQYF. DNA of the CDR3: TGTGCCAGCAGCTTTACTGGATCTGGGAACGAGCAGTACTTC.

The CDR3 DNA follows: TGTGCCAGCAGCTCCGGGACAGGGGCTGGGGGTGAGCAGTTCTTC. Its translation is CASSSGTGAGGEQFF. This chain uses TRBV7-2 with TRBJ2-1; the match to TRBD1 covers 10 bases. This CDR3 comprises 15 residues. The germline V gene has CDR1 SGHTA and CDR2 FQGNSA. The J segment lost 9 bases and the V segment lost 4 bases, leaving 9 bases of the junction unmatched.

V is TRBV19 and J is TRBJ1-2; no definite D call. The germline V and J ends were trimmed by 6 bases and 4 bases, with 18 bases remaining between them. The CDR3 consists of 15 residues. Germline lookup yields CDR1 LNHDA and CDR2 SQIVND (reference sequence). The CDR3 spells CASSHNGPGGYGYTF. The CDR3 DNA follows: TGTGCCAGTAGCCACAACGGCCCCGGAGGCTATGGCTACACCTTC.

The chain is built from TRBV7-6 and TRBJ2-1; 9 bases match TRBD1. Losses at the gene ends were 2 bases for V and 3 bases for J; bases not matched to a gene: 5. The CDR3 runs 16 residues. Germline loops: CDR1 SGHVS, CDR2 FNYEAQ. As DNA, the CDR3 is TGTGCCAGCAGCTTACCCGGACAGGGGCTCTACAATGAGCAGTTCTTC. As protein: CASSLPGQGLYNEQFF. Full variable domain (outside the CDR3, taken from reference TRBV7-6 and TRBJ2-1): GAGVSQSPRYKVTKRGQDVALRCDPISGHVSLYWYRQALGQGPEFLTYFNYEAQQDKSGLPNDRFSAERPEGSISTLTIQRTEQRDSAMYRCASSLPGQGLYNEQFFGPGTRLTVL.

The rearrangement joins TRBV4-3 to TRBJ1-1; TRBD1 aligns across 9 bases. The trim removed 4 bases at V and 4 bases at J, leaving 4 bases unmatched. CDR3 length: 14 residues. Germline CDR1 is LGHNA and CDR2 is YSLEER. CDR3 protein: CASSRGQGSTEAFF. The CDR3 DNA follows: TGCGCCAGCAGCCGCGGACAGGGGAGCACTGAAGCTTTCTTT.

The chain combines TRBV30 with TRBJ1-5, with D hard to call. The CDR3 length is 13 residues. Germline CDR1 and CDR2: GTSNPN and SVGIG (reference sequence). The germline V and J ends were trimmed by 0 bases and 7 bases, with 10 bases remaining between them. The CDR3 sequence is CAWSVGLEQPQHF. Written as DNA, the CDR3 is TGTGCCTGGAGTGTGGGCCTCGAACAGCCCCAGCATTTT.

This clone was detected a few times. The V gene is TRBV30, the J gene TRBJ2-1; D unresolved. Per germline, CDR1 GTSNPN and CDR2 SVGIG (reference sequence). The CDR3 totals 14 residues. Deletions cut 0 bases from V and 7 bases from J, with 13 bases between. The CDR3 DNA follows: TGTGCCTGGAGTGTACTTAGCCCCTTGAATGAGCAGTTCTTC. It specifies CAWSVLSPLNEQFF.

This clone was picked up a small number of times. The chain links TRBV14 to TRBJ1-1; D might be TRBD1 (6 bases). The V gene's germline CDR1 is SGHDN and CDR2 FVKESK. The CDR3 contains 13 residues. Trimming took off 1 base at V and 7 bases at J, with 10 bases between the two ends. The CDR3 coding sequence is TGTGCCAGCAGCCAAGCGAGGGGGGGTGAAGCTTTCTTT. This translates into CASSQARGGEAFF.